The text below deals with one TCR beta chain. What it binds is not known. The record originates from a study of monozygotic twins with inflammatory bowel disease. This CDR3 has 16 residues. Reanalyzing the 5' RACE reads, TCRdb keeps one entry per CDR3 protein, without DNA. The sample's table shows 300,000 to 350,000 distinct CDR3 sequences. Study-wide findings and caveats: Clonotype sharing was lower in IBD patients than healthy twins, most markedly with disease activity.

The specimen sequenced was blood. The chain joins TRBV12-3 or TRBV12-4 to TRBJ2-2; TCRdb lists TRBD1, though no DNA is available to test this call. The receptor was isolated from a human donor with ulcerative colitis or Crohn's disease, or a healthy co-twin of an affected twin (not recorded which). The CDR3 reads CASSLSRTGRTGELFF.